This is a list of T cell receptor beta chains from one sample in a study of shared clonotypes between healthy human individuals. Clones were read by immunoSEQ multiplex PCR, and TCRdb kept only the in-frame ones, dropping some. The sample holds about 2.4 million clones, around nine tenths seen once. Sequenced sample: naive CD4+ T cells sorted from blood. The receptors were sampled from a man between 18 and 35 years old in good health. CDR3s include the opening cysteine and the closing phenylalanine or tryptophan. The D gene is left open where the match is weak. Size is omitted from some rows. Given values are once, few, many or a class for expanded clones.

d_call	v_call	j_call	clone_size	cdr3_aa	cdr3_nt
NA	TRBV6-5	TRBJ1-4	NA	CATHNRGNEKLFF	TGTGCCACCCATAACCGGGGGAATGAAAAACTGTTTTTT
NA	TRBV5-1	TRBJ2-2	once	CASSSYLSPGELFF	TGCGCCAGCAGCTCTTACCTGTCCCCCGGGGAGCTGTTTTTT
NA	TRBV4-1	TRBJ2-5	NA	CASSQPILRETQYF	TGCGCCAGCAGCCAACCAATCCTCCGAGAGACCCAGTACTTC
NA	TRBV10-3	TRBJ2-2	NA	CAISDRPANTGELFF	TGTGCCATCAGCGACAGGCCAGCGAACACCGGGGAGCTGTTTTTT
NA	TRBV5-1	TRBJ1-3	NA	CASSLGGAGNTIYF	TGCGCCAGCAGCTTAGGGGGAGCTGGAAACACCATATATTTT
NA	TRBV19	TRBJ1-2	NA	CASSIHSQANYGYTF	TGTGCCAGTAGTATACACAGCCAAGCTAACTATGGCTACACCTTC
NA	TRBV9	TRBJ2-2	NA	CATFYPTGELFF	TGTGCCACGTTCTACCCCACCGGGGAGCTGTTTTTT
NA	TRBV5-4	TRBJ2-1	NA	CASSYDSGYEQFF	TGTGCCAGCAGCTACGACAGTGGGTATGAGCAGTTCTTC
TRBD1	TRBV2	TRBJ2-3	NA	CASSVGQVITDTQYF	TGTGCCAGCAGCGTCGGACAGGTCATCACAGATACGCAGTATTTT
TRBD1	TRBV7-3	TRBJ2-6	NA	CASSLQGAGANVLTF	TGTGCCAGCAGCTTACAGGGGGCTGGGGCCAACGTCCTGACTTTC
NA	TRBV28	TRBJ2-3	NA	CASSLTKGGTQYF	TGTGCCAGCAGTCTAACAAAGGGGGGAACGCAGTATTTT
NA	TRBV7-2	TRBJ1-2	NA	CASSLAEPPYGYTF	TGTGCCAGCAGCTTAGCAGAACCTCCCTATGGCTACACCTTC
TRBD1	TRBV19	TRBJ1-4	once	CASSIGGTGFEKLFF	TGTGCCAGTAGTATTGGAGGGACAGGGTTTGAAAAACTGTTTTTT
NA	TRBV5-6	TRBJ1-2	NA	CASSARGRDYGYTF	TGTGCCAGCAGCGCCCGCGGCAGGGATTATGGCTACACCTTC
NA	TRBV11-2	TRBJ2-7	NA	CASSPQGQQRYF	TGTGCCAGCAGCCCCCAAGGCCAGCAACGGTACTTC
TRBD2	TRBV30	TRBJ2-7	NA	CAWNKREHYEQYF	TGTGCCTGGAACAAGCGGGAGCACTACGAGCAGTACTTC
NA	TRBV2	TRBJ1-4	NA	CASSVGWANEKLFF	TGTGCCAGCAGTGTCGGGTGGGCTAATGAAAAACTGTTTTTT
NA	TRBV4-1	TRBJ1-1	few	CASSRVPGNTEAFF	TGCGCCAGCAGTCGAGTTCCCGGGAACACTGAAGCTTTCTTT
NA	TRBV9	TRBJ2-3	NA	CASSVGWGSTDTQYF	TGTGCCAGCAGCGTAGGTTGGGGAAGCACAGATACGCAGTATTTT
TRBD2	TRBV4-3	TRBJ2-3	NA	CASSQVASGSSDTQYF	TGCGCCAGCAGCCAAGTGGCTAGCGGGAGTTCGGATACGCAGTATTTT
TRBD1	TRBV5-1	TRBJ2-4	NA	CASSSGTGGANIQYF	TGCGCCAGCAGCTCGGGGACAGGGGGCGCGAACATTCAGTACTTC
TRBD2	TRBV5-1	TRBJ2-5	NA	CASSVAGEETQYF	TGCGCCAGCAGCGTTGCGGGGGAAGAGACCCAGTACTTC
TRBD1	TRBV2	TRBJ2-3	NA	CASSRQGASTDTQYF	TGTGCCAGCTCGCGACAGGGGGCTAGCACAGATACGCAGTATTTT
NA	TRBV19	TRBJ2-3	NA	CASSSQVKGTDTQYF	TGTGCCAGTAGTAGTCAGGTCAAGGGGACAGATACGCAGTATTTT
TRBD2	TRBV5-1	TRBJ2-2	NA	CASSPGTSGGYSNTGELFF	TGCGCCAGCAGCCCGGGGACTAGCGGGGGGTACTCGAACACCGGGGAGCTGTTTTTT
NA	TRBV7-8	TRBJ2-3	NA	CASSPPVDSSTDTQYF	TGTGCCAGCAGCCCGCCAGTAGATTCTAGCACAGATACGCAGTATTTT
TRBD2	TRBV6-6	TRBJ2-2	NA	CASSSPTSGITGELFF	TGTGCCAGCAGTTCCCCGACTAGCGGAATAACCGGGGAGCTGTTTTTT
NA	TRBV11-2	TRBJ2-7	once	CASSSHQGYEQYF	TGTGCCAGCAGCTCCCACCAAGGGTACGAGCAGTACTTC
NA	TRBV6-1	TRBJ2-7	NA	CASTRYSEAYEQYF	TGTGCCAGCACACGGTATAGCGAAGCCTACGAGCAGTACTTC
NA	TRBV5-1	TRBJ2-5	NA	CASSFLEETQYF	TGCGCCAGCAGCTTCTTGGAAGAGACCCAGTACTTC
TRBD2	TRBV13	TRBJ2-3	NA	CASSGRLAGGFTDTQYF	TGTGCCAGCAGCGGCCGACTAGCGGGAGGTTTCACAGATACGCAGTATTTT
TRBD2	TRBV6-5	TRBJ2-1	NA	CASSYVASGTTNEQFF	TGTGCCAGCAGTTACGTTGCTAGCGGAACTACCAATGAGCAGTTCTTC
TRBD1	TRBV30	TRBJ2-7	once	CAWSVQITGTGSRAYEQYF	TGTGCCTGGAGTGTACAAATCACCGGGACAGGGTCTAGGGCCTACGAGCAGTACTTC
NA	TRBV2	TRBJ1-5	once	CASSRPGREDQPQHF	TGTGCCAGCAGTAGGCCGGGACGTGAGGACCAGCCCCAGCATTTT
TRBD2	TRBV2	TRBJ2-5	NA	CASKGLAGGQETQYF	TGTGCCAGCAAGGGACTAGCGGGAGGGCAAGAGACCCAGTACTTC
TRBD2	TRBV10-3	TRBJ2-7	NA	CAIGWGGAIGEQYF	TGTGCCATCGGCTGGGGAGGGGCGATCGGTGAGCAGTACTTC
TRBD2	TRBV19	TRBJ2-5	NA	CASSTMTSGSRGTQYF	TGTGCCAGTAGTACGATGACTAGCGGGAGCCGGGGGACCCAGTACTTC
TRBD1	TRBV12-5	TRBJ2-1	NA	CASGTGSTYNEQFF	TGTGCTAGTGGGACAGGGTCAACCTACAATGAGCAGTTCTTC
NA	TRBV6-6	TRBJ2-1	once	CASTLLAAPGDEQFF	TGTGCCAGCACCCTATTAGCGGCACCTGGCGATGAGCAGTTCTTC
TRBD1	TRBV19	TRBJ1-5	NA	CASRGQNQPQHF	TGTGCCAGTAGGGGACAGAATCAGCCCCAGCATTTT
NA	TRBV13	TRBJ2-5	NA	CASSPRRGETQYF	TGTGCCAGCAGCCCCAGGCGGGGAGAGACCCAGTACTTC
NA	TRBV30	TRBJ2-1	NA	CACWMQYNEQFF	TGTGCCTGCTGGATGCAGTACAATGAGCAGTTCTTC
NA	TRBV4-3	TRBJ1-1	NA	CASSQTPGNTEAFF	TGCGCCAGCAGCCAGACACCGGGGAACACTGAAGCTTTCTTT
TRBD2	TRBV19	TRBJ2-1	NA	CASSPSGGAWNEQFF	TGTGCCAGTAGTCCCAGCGGGGGGGCCTGGAATGAGCAGTTCTTC
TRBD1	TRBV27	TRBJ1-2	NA	CASSSSRAQDRVAGYGYTF	TGTGCCAGCAGTTCCTCCAGGGCCCAAGACAGGGTCGCGGGGTATGGCTACACCTTC
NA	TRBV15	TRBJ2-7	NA	CATSRARGPYEQYF	TGTGCCACCAGCAGAGCTCGCGGACCCTACGAGCAGTACTTC
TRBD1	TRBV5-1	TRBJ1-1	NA	CASSDRGLNTEAFF	TGCGCCAGCAGCGACAGGGGTCTGAACACTGAAGCTTTCTTT
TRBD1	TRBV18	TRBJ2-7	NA	CASSPATGIYEQYF	TGTGCCAGCTCACCAGCGACAGGGATCTACGAGCAGTACTTC
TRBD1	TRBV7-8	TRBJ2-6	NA	CASSLDGTGGSSGANVLTF	TGTGCCAGCAGCTTAGATGGGACAGGGGGGAGCTCTGGGGCCAACGTCCTGACTTTC